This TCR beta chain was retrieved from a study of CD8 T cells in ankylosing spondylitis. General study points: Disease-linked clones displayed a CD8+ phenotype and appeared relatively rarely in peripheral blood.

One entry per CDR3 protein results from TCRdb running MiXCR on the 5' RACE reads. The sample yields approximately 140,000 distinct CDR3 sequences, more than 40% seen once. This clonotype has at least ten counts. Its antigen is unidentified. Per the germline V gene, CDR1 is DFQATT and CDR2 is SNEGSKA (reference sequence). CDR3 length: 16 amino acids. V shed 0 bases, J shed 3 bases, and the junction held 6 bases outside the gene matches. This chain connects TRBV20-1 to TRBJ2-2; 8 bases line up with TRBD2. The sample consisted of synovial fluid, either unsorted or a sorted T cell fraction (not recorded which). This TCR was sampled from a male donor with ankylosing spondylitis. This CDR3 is CSARDPGREDTGELFF. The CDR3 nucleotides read TGCAGTGCTAGAGATCCCGGGCGGGAGGACACCGGGGAGCTGTTTTTT.